This entry lists 27 T cell receptor beta chains sequenced from one sample in a study of PD-L1 blockade in urothelial cancer. As to time point: peripheral blood 6 weeks after treatment start. Libraries were prepared by immunoSEQ multiplex PCR; TCRdb keeps only in-frame clonotypes and omits some of them. The sample has 45,000 to 60,000 clones, 85% to 90% seen once. The specimen comprised PBMCs, sampled around atezolizumab (anti-PD-L1) treatment. Source of these receptors: a man in his fifties or sixties with urothelial cancer.

The chain uses TRBV7-2 and TRBJ2-1, with 10 nucleotides matching TRBD2. This CDR3 comprises 15 residues. Germline CDR1 is SGHTA and CDR2 is FQGNSA. The J segment lost 4 bases and the V segment lost 4 bases, leaving 4 bases of the junction unmatched. The CDR3 loop is CASSSGLAVYNEQFF. The CDR3 DNA reads TGTGCCAGCAGCTCCGGACTAGCGGTATACAATGAGCAGTTCTTC.

The count of this clone is one. This rearrangement joins TRBV7-2 to TRBJ2-5; D gene uncertain. CDR1 is SGHTA and CDR2 is FQGNSA in the germline V gene. Trimming removed 0 bases from V and 2 bases from J, with 10 bases in between. The CDR3 is 15 amino acids. In nucleotides, the CDR3 is TGTGCCAGCAGCTTAGCGCGGCGAGATCAAGAGACCCAGTACTTC. Its protein is CASSLARRDQETQYF. The full variable domain, its missing parts supplied by reference TRBV7-2 and TRBJ2-5, is GAGVSQSPSNKVTEKGKDVELRCDPISGHTALYWYRQSLGQGLEFLIYFQGNSAPDKSGLPSDRFSAERTGGSVSTLTIQRTQQEDSAVYLCASSLARRDQETQYFGPGTRLLVL.

The chain carries TRBV27 and TRBJ2-3, with 9 bases aligning to TRBD1. V shed 9 bases, J shed 4 bases, and the junction held 11 bases outside the gene matches. Germline V gene lookup returns CDR1 MNHEY and CDR2 SMNVEV (reference sequence). This CDR3 spans 15 amino acids. The CDR3 DNA follows: TGTGCCAGTTCGACAGGGGGTGTCCCCCCAGATACGCAGTATTTT. Protein sequence: CASSTGGVPPDTQYF.

V is TRBV10-1 and J is TRBJ2-2; 8 nucleotides match TRBD1. V lost 8 bases and J lost 1; bases outside the gene matches: 9. This CDR3 is 16 amino acids long. Germline V CDR1 and CDR2: WNHNN, SYGVQD (reference sequence). CDR3 DNA sequence: TGCGCCAGCTCCCGAGGACAGGGTAGGAACACCGGGGAGCTGTTTTTT. Amino acid sequence: CASSRGQGRNTGELFF.

In nucleotides, the CDR3 is TGTGCCAGCAGTTACACATATCAGAGGGGCTACACCTTC. Protein product: CASSYTYQRGYTF. The chain has TRBV6-5 and TRBJ1-2, with D unclear. The CDR3 is made up of 13 amino acids. Trimming pared 2 bases from V and 8 bases from J, leaving 12 bases between. CDR1 and CDR2 from the germline V gene are MNHEY and SVGAGI.

The rearrangement uses TRBV7-2 and TRBJ1-1; a weak D match, TRBD1 (5 bases). V was clipped by 5 bases and J by 0 bases, with 13 bases between them. The CDR3 contains 15 residues. From germline, CDR1 is SGHTA and CDR2 FQGNSA. The CDR3 spells CASSPRQTLNTEAFF. The CDR3 DNA reads as TGTGCCAGCAGCCCGAGACAGACACTGAACACTGAAGCTTTCTTT.

The gene calls are TRBV11-2 and TRBJ2-7; D gene unclear. Germline V gives CDR1 SGHAT, CDR2 FQNNGV. Trimming stripped 1 base from V and 3 bases from J, with 4 bases between. The CDR3 sequence is 12 residues long. The CDR3 nucleotides read TGTGCCAGCAGCTTAGGGCTCTACGAGCAGTACTTC. Residues: CASSLGLYEQYF.

This chain uses TRBV30 with TRBJ2-3; a weak D match, TRBD2 (5 bases). V lost 2 bases and J 3 bases, leaving 9 bases between the germline ends. The CDR3 consists of 13 residues. CDR1 is GTSNPN, CDR2 SVGIG, per germline (reference sequence). CDR3 sequence: CAWSRGETDTQYF. CDR3 bases: TGTGCCTGGAGTCGGGGAGAAACAGATACGCAGTATTTT.

The V gene is TRBV6-5, the J gene TRBJ1-2; D ambiguous. V dropped 3 bases and J dropped 6 bases, with 17 bases sitting between them. From germline, CDR1 is MNHEY and CDR2 SVGAGI. This CDR3 contains 15 residues. CDR3 amino acids: CASSYLWGREDGYTF. CDR3 DNA: TGTGCCAGCAGTTATTTGTGGGGTCGGGAGGATGGCTACACCTTC.

J is TRBJ2-1 and V is TRBV19; 8 nucleotides align to TRBD2. This CDR3 region has 15 residues. CDR1 is LNHDA, CDR2 SQIVND, per germline (reference sequence). V gave up 4 bases and J gave up 10 bases; unmatched junction bases: 12. CDR3 in amino acids: CASSTPSAGVDEQFF. The CDR3 coding sequence is TGTGCCAGTAGTACCCCCTCAGCGGGAGTAGACGAGCAGTTCTTC.

V usage is TRBV19 and J usage is TRBJ1-1, with D hard to call. CDR1 and CDR2 from the germline V gene are LNHDA and SQIVND (reference sequence). The ends were cut back, 4 bases at V and 1 base at J, with 13 bases in the middle. CDR3 size: 15 residues. CDR3 DNA sequence: TGTGCCAGTAGTAGTAGTAATCGGGAGAACACTGAAGCTTTCTTT. It codes for CASSSSNRENTEAFF.

The chain joins TRBV28 to TRBJ2-5, with 9 bases lining up with TRBD2. J lost 4 bases, V lost 5 bases, and 8 bases had no gene match. This CDR3 spans 15 amino acids. The germline V gene has CDR1 MDHEN and CDR2 SYDVKM. The DNA of the CDR3 is TGTGCCAGCAGTGCTCTAGCGGGGAGGGGAGAGACCCAGTACTTC. Translated, it gives CASSALAGRGETQYF.

CDR3 loop: CASNKGGADEKLFF. For the CDR3, the DNA is TGCGCCAGCAACAAAGGGGGGGCGGACGAAAAACTGTTTTTT. The genes are TRBV5-1 and TRBJ1-4; weak D call: TRBD1 (6 bases). This CDR3 region has 14 residues. Trimming pared 6 bases from V and 8 bases from J, leaving 17 bases between. CDR1 is SGHRS and CDR2 is YFSETQ in the germline V gene.

The rearrangement joins TRBV12-5 to TRBJ1-2; perhaps TRBD1 as D (5 bases). This CDR3 region has 13 residues. V was trimmed by 5 bases and J by 8 bases, leaving 15 bases between them. Germline V CDR1 and CDR2: LGHNT, FRNRAP. Here the CDR3 reads CASGLGQGAGYTF. The CDR3 region has the DNA TGTGCTAGTGGTCTTGGACAAGGGGCGGGCTACACCTTC.

J is TRBJ2-2 and V is TRBV6-4; 8 nucleotides align to TRBD1. The CDR3 contains 13 residues. Unmatched junction bases numbered 2, after V lost 5 bases and J lost 6 bases. Germline values: CDR1 MRHNA, CDR2 SNTAGT. The CDR3 sequence: CASSQQGAGELFF. In DNA form, the CDR3 reads TGTGCCAGCAGTCAACAGGGGGCCGGGGAGCTGTTTTTT.

The V gene is TRBV6-5, the J gene TRBJ1-1; D possibly corresponds to TRBD1 (5 bases). V was cut by 2 bases and J by 0 bases, with 7 bases left in between. CDR3 length equals 14 residues. Per the germline V gene, CDR1 is MNHEY and CDR2 is SVGAGI. The CDR3 protein is CASSYGGMNTEAFF. The DNA for the CDR3 is TGTGCCAGCAGTTACGGGGGGATGAACACTGAAGCTTTCTTT.

The chain couples TRBV2 to TRBJ2-5, with D hard to call. The CDR3 consists of 12 residues. Between the trimmed V and J ends, which lost 6 bases and 1 base, there was a span of 6 bases. From germline, CDR1 is SNHLY and CDR2 FYNNEI. CDR3 DNA sequence: TGTGCCAGCAGACTGCTCCAAGAGACCCAGTACTTC. It encodes CASRLLQETQYF.

This chain joins TRBV7-2 and TRBJ2-7; TRBD1 aligns across 8 bases. Germline V lookup: CDR1 SGHTA, CDR2 FQGNSA. The CDR3 runs to 15 residues. V gave up 4 bases and J gave up 1 base; unmatched junction bases: 6. The CDR3 loop is CASSSWRDRSYEQYF. CDR3 coding DNA: TGTGCCAGCAGCTCATGGAGGGACAGGTCCTACGAGCAGTACTTC.

The chain recombines TRBV6-5 with TRBJ2-3, with 9 bases aligning to TRBD2. Germline CDR1 reads MNHEY; CDR2 reads SVGAGI. Trimming took 6 bases from V and 1 from J; bases not matched to a gene: 2. The CDR3 is 14 residues long. The CDR3 DNA is TGTGCCAGCAGCCTAGCGGGGCGCACAGATACGCAGTATTTT. Amino acids: CASSLAGRTDTQYF.

The rearrangement links TRBV2 to TRBJ1-4; tentative D call: TRBD1 (6 bases). This CDR3 region has 14 residues. Germline CDR1 reads SNHLY; CDR2 reads FYNNEI. V was trimmed by 8 bases and J by 8 bases, leaving 18 bases between them. The CDR3, as DNA: TGTGCCAGCCTCTCGGGACACGATTCGGAAAAACTGTTTTTT. Encoded protein: CASLSGHDSEKLFF.

V usage is TRBV7-2 and J usage is TRBJ2-3, with 7 bases aligning to TRBD1. CDR1 and CDR2 (germline): SGHTA, FQGNSA. The CDR3 runs 15 residues. The trim removed 1 base at V and 3 bases at J, leaving 4 bases unmatched. CDR3 nucleotides: TGTGCCAGCAGCTTAGGAGGGGGCGTAACAGATACGCAGTATTTT. Amino acids: CASSLGGGVTDTQYF.

The V and J genes are TRBV7-8 and TRBJ2-7; 9 nucleotides align to TRBD2. Trimming took 1 base from V and 7 from J; bases not matched to a gene: 17. Germline V CDR1 and CDR2: SGHVS, FQNEAQ. The CDR3 spans 18 residues. CDR3 DNA: TGTGCCAGCAGCTTAGTAGGGGAGGCTAGCGGGAATGGGCGGGAGCAGTACTTC. Amino acids: CASSLVGEASGNGREQYF.

The gene calls are TRBV5-8 and TRBJ2-5, with D possibly TRBD2 on 6 matching bases. The germline V gene has CDR1 SGHTS and CDR2 YDEGEE. This CDR3 contains 13 residues. The V end was cut by 4 bases, the J end by 9 bases, with 16 bases between. The CDR3 nucleotides are TGTGCCAGCAGCCGGGACTCCCCGACGGCCCAGTACTTC. This gives the protein CASSRDSPTAQYF.

The V call is TRBV27, the J call TRBJ2-7; no clear D. Looked up from germline, CDR1 is MNHEY and CDR2 is SMNVEV (reference sequence). The ends were cut back, 4 bases at V and 3 bases at J, with 16 bases in the middle. This CDR3 is built from 15 residues. CDR3 residues: CASSSTAYRIYEQYF. CDR3 coding DNA: TGTGCCAGCAGTTCAACCGCATACAGAATCTACGAGCAGTACTTC.

The V gene is TRBV7-2, the J gene TRBJ2-7, with 14 bases identical to TRBD2. V dropped 1 base and J dropped 2; count of bases not matched to a gene: 7. From germline, CDR1 is SGHTA and CDR2 FQGNSA. The CDR3 totals 18 residues. CDR3 sequence: CASSLGPVGLAGAYEQYF. The CDR3 coding sequence is TGTGCCAGCAGCTTAGGACCTGTGGGACTAGCGGGAGCCTACGAGCAGTACTTC. Together with reference TRBV7-2 and TRBJ2-7, the CDR3 gives the full variable domain: GAGVSQSPSNKVTEKGKDVELRCDPISGHTALYWYRQSLGQGLEFLIYFQGNSAPDKSGLPSDRFSAERTGGSVSTLTIQRTQQEDSAVYLCASSLGPVGLAGAYEQYFGPGTRLTVT.

The chain carries TRBV11-2 and TRBJ2-1; 10 bases align to TRBD1. Germline V gives CDR1 SGHAT, CDR2 FQNNGV. The CDR3 has 14 amino acids. J gave up 9 bases and V 5 bases, and 7 bases lay outside the gene matches. The CDR3 region is CASSQGQGVGEQFF. CDR3 sequence (DNA): TGTGCCAGCAGCCAAGGACAGGGGGTAGGTGAGCAGTTCTTC. The whole variable domain, remainder taken from reference TRBV11-2 and TRBJ2-1, is EAGVAQSPRYKIIEKRQSVAFWCNPISGHATLYWYQQILGQGPKLLIQFQNNGVVDDSQLPKDRFSAERLKGVDSTLKIQPAKLEDSAVYLCASSQGQGVGEQFFGPGTRLTVL.

The chain joins TRBV4-1 to TRBJ2-3; 10 bases are shared with TRBD1. J gave up 6 bases and V 0 bases, and 9 bases lay outside the gene matches. The CDR3 loop spans 17 amino acids. Germline CDR1 and CDR2: MGHRA and YSYEKL. The CDR3 spells CASSQDYGTGDRDTQYF. The CDR3 region has the DNA TGCGCCAGCAGCCAAGATTATGGGACAGGGGACCGGGATACGCAGTATTTT.